The 17 T cell receptor beta chains presented below share a single source sample, sequenced in a study of T cells after posttransplantation cyclophosphamide. Profiling relied on immunoSEQ multiplex PCR, and the TCRdb table lists in-frame clones only, not all of them. This sample has about 66,000 clones; 90% to 95% occur once, and the top ten carry 3%. Sequenced sample: PBMCs. The receptors shown here come from a woman aged 25 to 39 in good health and a related stem cell transplant donor.

J is TRBJ1-4 and V is TRBV2, with 11 bases that match TRBD1. CDR1 SNHLY and CDR2 FYNNEI come from the germline V gene. The V gene end was trimmed by 6 bases and the J gene end by 8 bases; junction bases not matched to a gene: 5. The CDR3 loop spans 14 amino acids. CDR3 amino acids: CASRRTGGGEKLFF. CDR3 nucleotides: TGTGCCAGCAGGAGGACAGGGGGCGGGGAAAAACTGTTTTTT.

This clone was detected once. V usage is TRBV9 and J usage is TRBJ2-7; 9 bases align to TRBD2. Germline V gene data show CDR1 as SGDLS and CDR2 as YYNGEE. The CDR3 consists of 15 residues. Trimming removed 0 bases from V and 2 bases from J; junction bases left unmatched: 3. The CDR3 sequence is CASSVGGGGAYEQYF. CDR3 coding DNA: TGTGCCAGCAGCGTAGGCGGCGGGGGGGCCTACGAGCAGTACTTC. Full variable domain (missing parts from reference TRBV9 and TRBJ2-7): DSGVTQTPKHLITATGQRVTLRCSPRSGDLSVYWYQQSLDQGLQFLIQYYNGEERAKGNILERFSAQQFPDLHSELNLSSLELGDSALYFCASSVGGGGAYEQYFGPGTRLTVT.

This chain uses TRBV5-1 with TRBJ2-1, with 12 bases identical to TRBD1. V shed 7 bases, J shed 9 bases, and the junction held 8 bases outside the gene matches. This CDR3 contains 14 residues. Germline V gene lookup returns CDR1 SGHRS and CDR2 YFSETQ. The CDR3 nucleotides are TGCGCCAGCGAAGACGGGACAGGGGGCATTGAGCAGTTCTTC. Amino acid sequence: CASEDGTGGIEQFF.

The chain links TRBV7-2 to TRBJ1-5, with TRBD1 identical over 11 bases. Germline CDR1 and CDR2: SGHTA and FQGNSA. The CDR3 is made up of 15 amino acids. Trimming took 5 bases from V and 8 from J; bases not matched to a gene: 8. DNA of the CDR3: TGTGCCAGCAGCAAGAGGGGGACAGGGGGGGAGCCCCAGCATTTT. Protein sequence: CASSKRGTGGEPQHF. The full variable domain, with the rest looked up from reference TRBV7-2 and TRBJ1-5, is GAGVSQSPSNKVTEKGKDVELRCDPISGHTALYWYRQSLGQGLEFLIYFQGNSAPDKSGLPSDRFSAERTGGSVSTLTIQRTQQEDSAVYLCASSKRGTGGEPQHFGDGTRLSIL.

The J gene is TRBJ2-2, the V gene TRBV18, with no clear D. With 3 bases removed from V and 2 bases from J, the gap between germline ends came to 4 bases. CDR3 size: 13 residues. CDR1 is KGHSH and CDR2 is LQKENI in the germline V gene. The chain's CDR3 is CASSPANTGELFF. The CDR3 region has the DNA TGTGCCAGCTCACCGGCTAACACCGGGGAGCTGTTTTTT. The entire variable domain, with the rest obtained from reference TRBV18 and TRBJ2-2, is as follows: NAGVMQNPRHLVRRRGQEARLRCSPMKGHSHVYWYRQLPEEGLKFMVYLQKENIIDESGMPKERFSAEFPKEGPSILRIQQVVRGDSAAYFCASSPANTGELFFGEGSRLTVL.

The chain is built from TRBV7-9 and TRBJ2-1; 7 positions agree with TRBD1. After removal of 4 bases from V and 8 bases from J, the junction contained 8 bases not matched to a gene. CDR3 length: 14 residues. Germline loops: CDR1 SEHNR, CDR2 FQNEAQ (reference sequence). Here the CDR3 DNA reads TGTGCCAGCAGCTCTCTGACAGGGTGGGATGAGCAGTTCTTC. Translating it yields CASSSLTGWDEQFF.

This chain links TRBV7-9 with TRBJ1-2; tentatively, D is TRBD1 (6 bases). The CDR3 has 10 residues. The germline V gene encodes CDR1 SEHNR and CDR2 FQNEAQ (reference sequence). Trimming took 10 bases from V and 10 from J, leaving 13 bases between them. The CDR3 DNA reads TGTGCCACCACAGGGTTGGTCTACACCTTC. Translation gives CATTGLVYTF. The whole variable domain, filled in from reference TRBV7-9 and TRBJ1-2, reads DTGVSQNPRHKITKRGQNVTFRCDPISEHNRLYWYRQTLGQGPEFLTYFQNEAQLEKSRLLSDRFSAERPKGSFSTLEIQRTEQGDSAMYLCATTGLVYTFGSGTRLTVV.

The chain employs TRBV19 and TRBJ2-6; D unresolved. CDR1 is LNHDA and CDR2 is SQIVND in the germline V gene (reference sequence). V shed 7 bases and J shed 2 bases, with 9 bases lying between them. The CDR3 runs 14 residues. Written as DNA, the CDR3 is TGTGCCAGTAAGCCCGGGCCTGGGGCCAACGTCCTGACTTTC. Encoded protein: CASKPGPGANVLTF.

The chain joins TRBV5-1 to TRBJ2-1; a possible D gene is TRBD2 (7 bases). With 7 bases removed from V and 8 bases from J, the gap between germline ends came to 13 bases. Germline CDR1 is SGHRS and CDR2 is YFSETQ. The CDR3 spans 12 residues. As DNA, the CDR3 is TGCGCCAGCCGGGGGGCTGGCTATGAGCAGTTCTTC. This codes for CASRGAGYEQFF.

CDR3 coding DNA: TGTGCCAGCAGCCAAGAGGGGAGCGGGGGGCCCGGAGATACGCAGTATTTT. Encoded protein: CASSQEGSGGPGDTQYF. This chain connects TRBV4-2 to TRBJ2-3; 9 bases line up with TRBD2. The CDR3 runs to 17 residues. In germline, CDR1 is LGHNA, CDR2 YNFKEQ. The J segment lost 5 bases and the V segment lost 0 bases, leaving 9 bases of the junction unmatched.

The rearrangement joins TRBV4-3 to TRBJ2-1; 10 nucleotides align to TRBD1. J gave up 7 bases and V 7 bases, and 22 bases lay outside the gene matches. The CDR3 totals 19 residues. Germline loops: CDR1 LGHNA, CDR2 YSLEER. The DNA of the CDR3 is TGCGCCAGCATGGTGTCCCTACCGGGACAGGGGAGGGGACTGAATGAGCAGTTCTTC. It yields the protein CASMVSLPGQGRGLNEQFF.

The rearrangement links TRBV19 to TRBJ2-3, with D possibly being TRBD2 (5 bases). From germline, CDR1 is LNHDA and CDR2 SQIVND (reference sequence). This CDR3 is 14 amino acids long. The germline V and J ends were trimmed by 10 bases and 2 bases, with 16 bases remaining between them. DNA for the CDR3: TGTGCCACCTCCACTAGGGATTTCACAGATACGCAGTATTTT. Translated, it gives CATSTRDFTDTQYF.

The chain recombines TRBV19 with TRBJ1-1; D not resolved. Germline V gene data show CDR1 as LNHDA and CDR2 as SQIVND (reference sequence). Trimming removed 3 bases from V and 8 bases from J, with 10 bases in between. The CDR3 runs 12 residues. CDR3 coding DNA: TGTGCCAGTAGTATTAAGGCCAGCGAAGCTTTCTTT. It encodes CASSIKASEAFF.

The chain joins TRBV10-1 to TRBJ2-7; TRBD2 aligns across 9 bases. Germline lookup yields CDR1 WNHNN and CDR2 SYGVQD (reference sequence). The CDR3 runs 14 residues. V lost 6 bases to trimming and J lost 2 bases; unmatched junction nucleotides: 5. The CDR3 region has the DNA TGCGCCAGCAGCCTATCTAGCGGGGCCTACGAGCAGTACTTC. It specifies CASSLSSGAYEQYF.

This clone was observed a single time. The chain couples TRBV11-2 to TRBJ1-2, with D uncertain. The CDR3 covers 17 residues. Trimming shortened V by 7 bases and J by 1 base, and 22 bases separated the two germline ends. Germline V gene data show CDR1 as SGHAT and CDR2 as FQNNGV. The chain's CDR3 is CASTLSPARLINYGYTF. In DNA form, the CDR3 reads TGTGCCAGCACACTTTCGCCCGCCCGGCTGATTAACTATGGCTACACCTTC.

The rearrangement joins TRBV27 to TRBJ1-1; 9 bases match TRBD1. V trimming: 5 bases; J trimming: 1 base; junction bases outside the gene matches: 14. CDR1 is MNHEY and CDR2 is SMNVEV in the germline V gene (reference sequence). This CDR3 contains 18 residues. CDR3 loop: CASSPSAVGQGTNTEAFF. The CDR3, as DNA: TGTGCCAGCAGTCCGAGTGCCGTGGGACAGGGAACGAACACTGAAGCTTTCTTT.

CDR3 in DNA: TGTGCCAGCAGTTACTCGCTTGCGGGGGGGTCCTACGAGCAGTACTTC. Its translation is CASSYSLAGGSYEQYF. The rearrangement uses TRBV6-5 and TRBJ2-7, with 9 bases fitting TRBD2. Germline CDR1 MNHEY, CDR2 SVGAGI. V gave up 0 bases and J gave up 1 base; unmatched junction bases: 4. The CDR3 covers 16 residues.